This T cell receptor (beta chain) was captured by sequencing in a study of molecular identifiers for immune sequencing clone quantification. Germline CDR1 reads SGHRS; CDR2 reads YFSETQ. The CDR3 has 15 amino acids. The V and J ends lost 4 bases and 0 bases respectively, with 11 bases between them. Bulk libraries came from a prior protocol with listed TCR primers. From the PCR reads, TCRdb called clonotypes with MiXCR, one entry per CDR3 protein. The data hold approximately 550,000 distinct CDR3 sequences, with around 21% observed a single time. Isolation of naive CD8 T cells was achieved by sorting on a CD8+CD4-CCR7+CD45RA+ phenotype. In this sample, this clonotype turned up many times.

The chain couples TRBV5-1 to TRBJ2-1, with D possibly TRBD2 on 6 matching bases. Sequencing was carried out using naive CD8+ T cells from blood, with Jurkat cell RNA spiked in. The subset denotes: FACS-sorted CD8+CD4-CCR7+CD45RA+ naive T cells. The receptor comes from a human donor in good health. Some libraries in this study had Jurkat cell RNA spiked in. The CDR3 is CASSMVADSYNEQFF. The CDR3 DNA follows: TGCGCCAGCAGCATGGTAGCGGACTCCTACAATGAGCAGTTCTTC.